This entry lists 4 T cell receptor beta chains sequenced from one sample in a study of T cell responses to AZD1222 COVID-19 vaccine. Using immunoSEQ multiplex PCR, the repertoire was profiled, and TCRdb retains in-frame clones only, with some absent. The table has approximately 150,000 clones, less than 90% seen once. Sequencing was performed on peripheral blood, taken on day 0 of AZD1222 vaccination. The receptor set was obtained from an adult in good health.

The chain is built from TRBV27 and TRBJ1-5, with D possibly TRBD1 on 5 matching bases. The V gene's germline CDR1 is MNHEY and CDR2 SMNVEV (reference sequence). V dropped 3 bases and J dropped 4 bases, with 16 bases sitting between them. CDR3 length: 16 residues. CDR3 protein: CASSFTRPGQNQPQHF. DNA of the CDR3: TGTGCCAGCAGTTTCACCCGACCGGGGCAGAATCAGCCCCAGCATTTT.

The rearrangement uses TRBV7-6 and TRBJ2-2; 11 bases line up with TRBD1. CDR3 length: 15 amino acids. V shed 1 base, J shed 6 bases, and the junction held 1 base outside the gene matches. Germline lookup yields CDR1 SGHVS and CDR2 FNYEAQ. The CDR3 protein is CASSLEGQGAGELFF. Written as DNA, the CDR3 is TGTGCCAGCAGCTTAGAGGGACAGGGGGCCGGGGAGCTGTTTTTT.

This clone was observed a single time. This rearrangement joins TRBV2 to TRBJ1-3, with 7 bases lining up with TRBD1. The CDR3 length is 14 residues. With V trimmed by 6 bases and J by 0 bases, 2 bases remained unmatched. Germline lookup yields CDR1 SNHLY and CDR2 FYNNEI. The CDR3 nucleotides are TGTGCCAGCAGGGGACAGAGCTCTGGAAACACCATATATTTT. It is translated as CASRGQSSGNTIYF.

This chain links TRBV7-9 with TRBJ2-1; D gene unclear. The germline V gene has CDR1 SEHNR and CDR2 FQNEAQ (reference sequence). Trimming shortened V by 6 bases and J by 10 bases, and 19 bases separated the two germline ends. The CDR3 has 14 amino acids. CDR3 nucleotides: TGTGCCAGCAGTTCTCCCCGGTGGCTAGAGGAGCAGTTCTTC. Its translation is CASSSPRWLEEQFF.